This T cell receptor beta chain was identified during a study of Graves' ophthalmopathy and Graves' hyperthyroidism (dated by TCRdb to 2016 to 2019). Describing the broader study: Hyperthyroidism was defined as stable when no progression to ophthalmopathy occurred within 18 months of follow-up. A discovery set of 95 to 100 patients (43 ophthalmopathy, some 58 stable hyperthyroidism) was enrolled to explore V-J signatures distinguishing ophthalmopathy from hyperthyroidism. In total, 135 blood samples were TCR-sequenced: around 42 ophthalmopathy, under 85 hyperthyroidism and some 17 hyperthyroidism-to-ophthalmopathy patients. Following sample collection, hyperthyroidism patients were given methimazole at a starting dose of 30 mg daily, and ophthalmopathy patients were given high-dose intravenous methylprednisolone. The study used TCR beta repertoire signatures to distinguish Graves' ophthalmopathy from Graves' hyperthyroidism and to predict progression to ophthalmopathy. In more than five hyperthyroidism patients, the T-cell repertoires found in thyroid tissue were compared with those found in blood. An independent validation cohort was composed of fewer than 20 hyperthyroidism patients and 17 patients who later progressed from hyperthyroidism to ophthalmopathy.

TCR beta CDR3 regions were amplified from RNA transcripts for repertoire sequencing. A first-round RT-PCR used HTBI primers with the Qiagen OneStep RT-PCR kit, followed by a second-round multiplex PCR, size selection and purification. The libraries underwent paired-end sequencing with 100 bp reads on an Illumina HiSeq2000. On the study's bioinformatics: SOAPnuke was used to process the reads, throwing out any read that had adapters, had uncalled bases, had a mean Phred below 15, or lacked an exact constant-primer or identifier match. COPE v1.2.5 was used to merge high-quality paired reads. Clonotypes were defined as unique nucleotide sequences and were aligned to IMGT TRB V, D and J references using MiTCR v1.1. Only V-J combinations with frequency above 0.0001 were analysed, covering about 99% of repertoires. For each V-J combination, a TCR clonal expansion and chaos score was defined as F50 clonal expansion divided by the chaos observed in the TCRdist matrix. Welch's t-statistics and random forest were used to narrow the features down to 10 to 15 V-J combinations, which were then fed into a naive Bayes classifier. The similarity between thyroid and blood repertoires was quantified using the Morisita-Horn index. The public reads were quality trimmed at Q25 with fastp and then assembled into clones with MiXCR by TCRdb, keeping productive beta chains. Rows are combined by CDR3 protein, so each entry shows the most common genes and DNA. TCRdb, rather than the study authors, made the V and J calls. Here the sample has some 1.1 million distinct CDR3 sequences; approximately 35% occur a single time. Around 10% of the sample is held by the ten biggest clonotypes.

A note on this clonotype: Its antigen has not been determined. Base qualities are not provided; no much larger clone lies one nucleotide away.

Hyperthyroidism patients were newly diagnosed, with disease duration under 2 months, and aged 18 to 65 years. Patients with other autoimmune diseases, uncontrolled infections, pregnancy or lactation were excluded from the study. Clinical symptoms, serum thyroxine, TRAb, thyroid ultrasound and orbital computed tomography were used for diagnosis. Total RNA was extracted with Trizol reagent and quality-checked on an Agilent 2100 Bioanalyzer. Study-wide conclusions, independent of this receptor: In validation, the model predicted ophthalmopathy progression with over 60% sensitivity and around 72% specificity; some 13 predicted patients were CT-confirmed with GO in a median of approximately 6.2 months. Sample size was not predetermined statistically, and investigators were not blinded to group allocation. In cross-validation, the 13-signature model distinguished ophthalmopathy from stable hyperthyroidism with approximately 90% sensitivity and 81% to 83% specificity, and in the test set the corresponding values were 80% and 75%. Most expanded thyroid clonotypes with frequency above 0.001 were also detected in blood, suggesting blood repertoires may reflect the thyroid immune response.

The sequencing sample was made of peripheral blood or thyroid tissue (not recorded which). The clonotype was recovered from an adult man with Graves' hyperthyroidism.

This receptor has the CDR3 CASSYSLAQETQYF. The nucleotide sequence reads as follows: TGTGCCAGCAGTTACTCACTAGCTCAAGAGACCCAGTACTTC. The rearrangement joined TRBV6-5 to TRBJ2-5; TRBD2 is possibly the D segment (6 matching bases). The trim is 0 bases for V and 2 bases for J, with a gap of 7 bases between the germline ends. Per the germline V gene, MNHEY is the CDR1 and SVGAGI is the CDR2. Its CDR3 holds 14 amino acids, cysteine through phenylalanine. Only the CDR3 DNA is retained, 42 bases long and in frame from the first base.